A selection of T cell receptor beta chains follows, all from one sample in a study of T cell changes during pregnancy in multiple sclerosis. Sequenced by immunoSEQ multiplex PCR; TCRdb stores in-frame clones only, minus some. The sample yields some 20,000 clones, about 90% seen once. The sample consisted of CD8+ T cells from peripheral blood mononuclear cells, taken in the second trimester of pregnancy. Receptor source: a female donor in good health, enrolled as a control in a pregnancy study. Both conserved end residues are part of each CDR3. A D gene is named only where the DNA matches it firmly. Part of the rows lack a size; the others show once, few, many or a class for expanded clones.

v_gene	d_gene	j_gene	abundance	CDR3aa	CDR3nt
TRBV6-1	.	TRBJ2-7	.	CATWGGAGEQYF	TGTGCCACCTGGGGGGGGGCCGGAGAGCAGTACTTC
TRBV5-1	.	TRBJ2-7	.	CASSLLFSGTPSYEQYF	TGCGCCAGCAGTTTATTATTTTCCGGGACTCCTTCCTACGAGCAGTACTTC
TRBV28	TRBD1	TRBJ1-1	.	CASRADRGMVGTEAFF	TGTGCCAGCAGGGCGGACAGGGGGATGGTAGGCACTGAAGCTTTCTTT
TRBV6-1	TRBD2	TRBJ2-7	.	CASSERVAGGYEQYF	TGTGCCAGCAGTGAAAGAGTAGCGGGGGGCTACGAGCAGTACTTC
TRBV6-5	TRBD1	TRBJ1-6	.	CASRGGQIINSPLHF	TGTGCCAGCAGAGGGGGACAGATTATTAATTCACCCCTCCACTTT
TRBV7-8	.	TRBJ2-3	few	CASTAGGGRADTQYF	TGTGCCAGCACCGCTGGGGGGGGCAGGGCAGATACGCAGTATTTT
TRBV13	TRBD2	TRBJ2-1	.	CASSLEAAGGNNNEQFF	TGTGCCAGCAGCTTAGAGGCGGCGGGAGGGAACAACAATGAGCAGTTCTTC
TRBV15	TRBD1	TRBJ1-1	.	CATSRSTGEAFF	TGTGCCACCAGCAGATCGACAGGGGAAGCTTTCTTT
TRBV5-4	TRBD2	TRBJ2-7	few	CASSLGSSGSYEQYF	TGTGCCAGCAGCTTGGGGTCTAGCGGTTCCTACGAGCAGTACTTC
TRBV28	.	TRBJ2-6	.	CASSWQGFGANVLTF	TGTGCCAGCAGTTGGCAGGGTTTCGGGGCCAACGTCCTGACTTTC
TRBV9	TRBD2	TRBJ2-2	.	CASSPPRGEYTGELFF	TGTGCCAGCAGTCCCCCTCGGGGGGAGTACACCGGGGAGCTGTTTTTT
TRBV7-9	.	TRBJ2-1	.	CASSLYGMTRDEQFF	TGTGCCAGCAGCTTATACGGGATGACAAGGGATGAGCAGTTCTTC
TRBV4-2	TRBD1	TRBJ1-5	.	CASSQEQGISNQPQHF	TGTGCCAGCAGCCAGGAACAGGGGATAAGCAATCAGCCCCAGCATTTT
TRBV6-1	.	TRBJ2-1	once	CASSEGGTYNEQFF	TGTGCCAGCAGTGAAGGCGGGACTTACAATGAGCAGTTCTTC
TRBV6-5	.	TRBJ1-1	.	CASSTDSTEAFF	TGTGCCAGCAGTACGGACAGCACTGAAGCTTTCTTT
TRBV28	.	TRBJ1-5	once	CASRDPRVRKQPQHF	TGTGCCAGCAGGGATCCCCGGGTCCGGAAACAGCCCCAGCATTTT
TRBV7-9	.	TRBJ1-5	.	CASSLDGFNQPQHF	TGTGCCAGCAGCTTAGACGGGTTCAATCAGCCCCAGCATTTT
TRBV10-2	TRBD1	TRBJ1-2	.	CASSESRQGYGYTF	TGCGCCAGCAGTGAGTCCCGACAGGGCTATGGCTACACCTTC
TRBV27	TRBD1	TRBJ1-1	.	CASSRQGGTEAFF	TGTGCCAGCAGCCGACAGGGGGGCACTGAAGCTTTCTTT
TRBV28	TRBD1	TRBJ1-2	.	CASSRLIGTGVYGYTF	TGTGCCAGCAGCCGACTCATCGGGACAGGGGTCTATGGCTACACCTTC
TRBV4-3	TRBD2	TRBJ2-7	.	CASSQQGLDYGEQYF	TGCGCCAGCAGCCAACAGGGACTAGACTACGGGGAGCAGTACTTC
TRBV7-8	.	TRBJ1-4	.	CASSLHVRPLPEKLFF	TGTGCCAGCAGCCTTCACGTGCGCCCGCTTCCTGAAAAACTGTTTTTT
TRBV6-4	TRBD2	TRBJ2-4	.	CASSKRGGVKNIQYF	TGTGCCAGCAGTAAGCGGGGGGGCGTCAAAAACATTCAGTACTTC
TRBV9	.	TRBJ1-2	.	CASSVEGAYGYTF	TGTGCCAGCAGCGTAGAGGGAGCCTATGGCTACACCTTC
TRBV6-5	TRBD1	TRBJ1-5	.	CASKIEGAQPQHF	TGTGCCAGCAAAATAGAGGGGGCTCAGCCCCAGCATTTT
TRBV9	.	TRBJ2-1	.	CASSGAGGNEQFF	TGTGCCAGCAGCGGCGCTGGAGGCAATGAGCAGTTCTTC
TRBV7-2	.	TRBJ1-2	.	CASSLSVDYGYTF	TGTGCCAGCAGCTTATCCGTAGACTATGGCTACACCTTC
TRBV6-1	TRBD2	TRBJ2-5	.	CASSRLAGAVETQYF	TGTGCCAGCAGCCGACTAGCGGGAGCGGTGGAGACCCAGTACTTC
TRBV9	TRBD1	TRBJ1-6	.	CASSPRTGSSPLHF	TGTGCCAGCAGCCCCCGGACAGGGAGCTCACCCCTCCACTTT
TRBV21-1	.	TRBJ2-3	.	CASSTRTSGNTDTQYF	TGTGCCAGCAGCACCCGGACTAGCGGGAACACAGATACGCAGTATTTT
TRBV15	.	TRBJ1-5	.	CATSLNRENQPQHF	TGTGCCACCAGCCTAAACAGGGAAAATCAGCCCCAGCATTTT
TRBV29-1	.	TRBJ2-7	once	CSVEGGGTHATYEQYF	TGCAGCGTTGAAGGTGGCGGGACCCATGCCACTTACGAGCAGTACTTC
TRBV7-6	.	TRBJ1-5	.	CASSDYPNQPQHF	TGTGCCAGCAGCGACTATCCCAATCAGCCCCAGCATTTT
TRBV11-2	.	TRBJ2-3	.	CASSLSPGEVDTQYF	TGTGCCAGCAGCTTAAGTCCGGGAGAAGTGGATACGCAGTATTTT
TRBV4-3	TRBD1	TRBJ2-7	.	CASSRGQEPYEQYF	TGCGCCAGCAGCAGGGGACAGGAACCTTACGAGCAGTACTTC
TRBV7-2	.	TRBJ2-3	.	CASSLGPGSTDTQYF	TGTGCCAGCAGCTTAGGTCCGGGAAGCACAGATACGCAGTATTTT
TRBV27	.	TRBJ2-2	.	CASSLGLAGELFF	TGTGCCAGCAGCCTAGGACTGGCCGGGGAGCTGTTTTTT
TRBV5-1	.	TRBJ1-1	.	CASSSRAHGQTHTEAFF	TGCGCCAGCAGCTCGCGGGCCCACGGGCAAACACACACTGAAGCTTTCTTT
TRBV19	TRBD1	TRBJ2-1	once	CASTLGQGSYNEQFF	TGTGCCAGTACCCTGGGACAGGGTAGCTACAATGAGCAGTTCTTC
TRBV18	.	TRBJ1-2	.	CASSPYGETNYGYTF	TGTGCCAGCTCACCATATGGGGAGACTAACTATGGCTACACCTTC
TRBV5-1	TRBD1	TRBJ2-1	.	CASSLDRQGWGQFF	TGCGCCAGCAGCTTGGATCGACAGGGGTGGGGGCAGTTCTTC
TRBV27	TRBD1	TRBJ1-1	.	CASSVTGGETEAFF	TGTGCCAGCAGTGTAACAGGGGGTGAAACTGAAGCTTTCTTT
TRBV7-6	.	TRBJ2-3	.	CASSLTGRLPSTDTQYF	TGTGCCAGCAGCTTAACAGGGAGACTCCCTAGCACAGATACGCAGTATTTT
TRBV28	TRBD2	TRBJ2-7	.	CASSLVRGGAEQYF	TGTGCCAGCAGTTTAGTGCGGGGGGGCGCCGAGCAGTACTTC
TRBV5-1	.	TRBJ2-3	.	CASSTGEGDTDTQYF	TGCGCCAGCAGCACCGGGGAGGGGGACACAGATACGCAGTATTTT
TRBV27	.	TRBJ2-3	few	CASSWLDSATDTQYF	TGTGCCAGCAGCTGGCTAGATAGCGCAACAGATACGCAGTATTTT